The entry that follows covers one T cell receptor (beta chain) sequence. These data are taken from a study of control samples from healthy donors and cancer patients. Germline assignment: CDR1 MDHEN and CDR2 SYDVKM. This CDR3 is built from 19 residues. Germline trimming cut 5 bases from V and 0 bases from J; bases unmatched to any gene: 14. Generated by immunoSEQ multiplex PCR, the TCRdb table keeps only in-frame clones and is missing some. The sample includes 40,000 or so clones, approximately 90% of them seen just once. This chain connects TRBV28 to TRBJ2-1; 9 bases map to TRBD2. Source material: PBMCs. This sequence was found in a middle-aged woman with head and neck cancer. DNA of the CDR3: TGTGCCAGCAGTCCCGGGACTAGCCGCAGCATAAGCTCCTACAATGAGCAGTTCTTC. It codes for CASSPGTSRSISSYNEQFF. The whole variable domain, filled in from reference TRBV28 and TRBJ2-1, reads DVKVTQSSRYLVKRTGEKVFLECVQDMDHENMFWYRQDPGLGLRLIYFSYDVKMKEKGDIPEGYSVSREKKERFSLILESASTNQTSMYLCASSPGTSRSISSYNEQFFGPGTRLTVL.